This entry lists 22 T cell receptor beta chains sequenced from one sample in a study of neoadjuvant nivolumab and ipilimumab in lung cancer (dated by TCRdb to between 2020 and 2021). Receptors were amplified or captured by the immunoSEQ multiplex PCR assay. TCRdb carries this immuneACCESS record with in-frame sequences only. Its versions omit some clonotypes, under half of them owing to an unresolved V gene in the studies checked, with the rest unexplained. This sample lists about 7,000 clones; approximately 88% were detected once. The ten largest clones add up to 4.9% of the sample. The meaning of the sample's time point label: at surgical resection after neoadjuvant nivolumab +/- ipilimumab. The sequencing here drew on tumor tissue, taken after neoadjuvant nivolumab, alone or with ipilimumab, at or shortly before surgery. The source of these receptors is an adult with non-small cell lung cancer.

There are a few counts of this clone. This sequence joins TRBV19 and TRBJ2-7; D is possibly TRBD1 or TRBD2 (6 bases each). The V and J ends lost 1 base and 4 bases respectively, with 11 bases between them. Per the germline V gene, CDR1 is LNHDA and CDR2 is SQIVND (reference sequence). The CDR3 loop spans 14 amino acids. The chain's CDR3 is CASSIGPGAYEQYF. The DNA for the CDR3 is TGTGCCAGTAGTATAGGACCGGGGGCGTACGAGCAGTACTTC. Full variable domain (rest looked up from reference TRBV19 and TRBJ2-7): DGGITQSPKYLFRKEGQNVTLSCEQNLNHDAMYWYRQDPGQGLRLIYYSQIVNDFQKGDIAEGYSVSREKKESFPLTVTSAQKNPTAFYLCASSIGPGAYEQYFGPGTRLTVT.

This clone appeared a few times. The chain joins TRBV7-3 to TRBJ2-3; no firm D call. Trimming took off 0 bases at V and 4 bases at J, with 11 bases between the two ends. The CDR3 consists of 15 residues. From germline, CDR1 is SGHTA and CDR2 FQGTGA. The CDR3 DNA is TGTGCCAGCAGCTTAACTCCTATAGGTTCAGATACGCAGTATTTT. Its protein is CASSLTPIGSDTQYF.

The V call is TRBV11-2, the J call TRBJ2-6; D is unresolved. CDR1 and CDR2 from the germline V gene are SGHAT and FQNNGV. The CDR3 loop spans 14 amino acids. Trimming stripped 6 bases from V and 4 bases from J, with 10 bases between. The CDR3: CASRLGSGANVLTF. CDR3 DNA sequence: TGTGCCAGCAGGCTGGGGTCAGGGGCCAACGTCCTGACTTTC.

The chain uses TRBV5-1 and TRBJ1-1; D possibly corresponds to TRBD1 (5 bases). Germline V lookup: CDR1 SGHRS, CDR2 YFSETQ. This CDR3 region has 15 residues. V was cut by 4 bases and J by 4 bases, with 17 bases left in between. CDR3 in amino acids: CASSNGNTGSTEAFF. CDR3 coding DNA: TGCGCCAGCAGCAACGGAAACACAGGCAGCACTGAAGCTTTCTTT.

The genes are TRBV10-3 and TRBJ1-1, with 7 bases that match TRBD1. The CDR3 covers 14 residues. The germline V gene has CDR1 ENHRY and CDR2 SYGVKD. Trimming removed 6 bases from V and 2 bases from J; junction bases left unmatched: 6. The CDR3 loop reads CAIRGTVFNTEAFF. CDR3 nucleotides: TGTGCCATCAGGGGGACAGTCTTTAACACTGAAGCTTTCTTT.

The rearrangement uses TRBV18 and TRBJ2-1; D may be TRBD1 (6 bases). The CDR3 is 14 residues long. Per the germline V gene, CDR1 is KGHSH and CDR2 is LQKENI. V lost 8 bases, J lost 0 bases, and 11 bases lay in between. CDR3 protein: CASAPGVSYNEQFF. The CDR3 DNA sequence: TGTGCCAGCGCCCCAGGGGTCTCCTACAATGAGCAGTTCTTC.

This clone was seen only once. This rearrangement joins TRBV5-1 to TRBJ2-1, with 7 bases identical to TRBD1. The CDR3 totals 14 residues. Trimming took 4 bases from V and 5 from J; bases not matched to a gene: 6. CDR1 SGHRS and CDR2 YFSETQ come from the germline V gene. The CDR3 sequence is CASSLGQNHNEQFF. CDR3 DNA: TGCGCCAGCAGCCTGGGACAGAACCACAATGAGCAGTTCTTC. The full variable domain, rest sourced from reference TRBV5-1 and TRBJ2-1, is KAGVTQTPRYLIKTRGQQVTLSCSPISGHRSVSWYQQTPGQGLQFLFEYFSETQRNKGNFPGRFSGRQFSNSRSEMNVSTLELGDSALYLCASSLGQNHNEQFFGPGTRLTVL.

The rearrangement uses TRBV5-1 and TRBJ2-7; D is perhaps TRBD1 (6 bases). The CDR3 covers 14 residues. CDR1 is SGHRS and CDR2 is YFSETQ in the germline V gene. V lost 1 base and J 4 bases, leaving 12 bases between the germline ends. The CDR3 nucleotides are TGCGCCAGCAGCTTGCAGGGGTCCCCTTACGAGCAGTACTTC. It is translated as CASSLQGSPYEQYF.

This rearrangement joins TRBV18 to TRBJ2-2; a weak D match, TRBD1 (6 bases). This CDR3 comprises 19 residues. Germline-derived CDR1 and CDR2 are KGHSH and LQKENI. Trimming removed 3 bases at V and 6 bases at J, with 26 bases between. The DNA of the CDR3 is TGTGCCAGCTCACCGGGTCTATACGGGACACAACAGATATCCGGGGAGCTGTTTTTT. Translating gives CASSPGLYGTQQISGELFF. Full variable domain (rest looked up from reference TRBV18 and TRBJ2-2): NAGVMQNPRHLVRRRGQEARLRCSPMKGHSHVYWYRQLPEEGLKFMVYLQKENIIDESGMPKERFSAEFPKEGPSILRIQQVVRGDSAAYFCASSPGLYGTQQISGELFFGEGSRLTVL.

The DNA of the CDR3 is TGTGCCAGCAGCTCCCGGGGTACCTACGAGCAGTACTTC. Protein sequence: CASSSRGTYEQYF. The V gene is TRBV11-2, the J gene TRBJ2-7; tentative D call: TRBD2 (5 bases). Germline V CDR1 and CDR2: SGHAT, FQNNGV. V lost 4 bases and J lost 2, with 9 bases in between. The CDR3 is 13 residues long.

The rearrangement links TRBV5-4 to TRBJ2-5, with 7 bases matching TRBD2. V dropped 4 bases and J dropped 0; count of bases not matched to a gene: 3. CDR1 and CDR2 (germline): SGHNT, YYREEE (reference sequence). The CDR3 has 14 residues. The CDR3 here is CASSLRGNQETQYF. In DNA form, the CDR3 reads TGTGCCAGCAGCCTGCGGGGGAACCAAGAGACCCAGTACTTC. The whole variable domain, remainder taken from reference TRBV5-4 and TRBJ2-5, is ETGVTQSPTHLIKTRGQQVTLRCSSQSGHNTVSWYQQALGQGPQFIFQYYREEENGRGNFPPRFSGLQFPNYSSELNVNALELDDSALYLCASSLRGNQETQYFGPGTRLLVL.

The V gene is TRBV5-1, the J gene TRBJ1-1, with 7 bases matching TRBD1. Per the germline V gene, CDR1 is SGHRS and CDR2 is YFSETQ. V lost 4 bases, J lost 1 base, and 4 bases stayed unmatched. The CDR3 has 14 amino acids. The chain's CDR3 is CASSPRTGNTEAFF. The CDR3 DNA sequence: TGCGCCAGCAGCCCCCGGACAGGGAACACTGAAGCTTTCTTT.

The rearrangement uses TRBV5-1 and TRBJ1-1, with 7 bases fitting TRBD1. CDR1 is SGHRS and CDR2 is YFSETQ in the germline V gene. V lost 1 base to trimming and J lost 5 bases; unmatched junction nucleotides: 5. The CDR3 runs 14 residues. CDR3 sequence: CASSLLRGQTEAFF. CDR3 coding DNA: TGCGCCAGCAGCTTGTTAAGGGGGCAAACTGAAGCTTTCTTT.

The chain recombines TRBV27 with TRBJ1-6, with 7 positions matching TRBD1. The CDR3 is made up of 14 amino acids. V gave up 3 bases and J gave up 6 bases; unmatched junction bases: 2. The germline gives CDR1 MNHEY, CDR2 SMNVEV (reference sequence). The CDR3 DNA reads TGTGCCAGCAGTTTGACAGGGAGTAATTCACCCCTCCACTTT. Translated, it gives CASSLTGSNSPLHF.

The chain combines TRBV18 with TRBJ2-1; D tentatively reads TRBD1 or TRBD2 (5 bases each). Germline loops: CDR1 KGHSH, CDR2 LQKENI. The CDR3 extends over 15 amino acids. Trimming took 5 bases from V and 3 from J, leaving 14 bases between them. Written as DNA, the CDR3 is TGTGCCAGCTCATCGGGACGGGGAAACTACAATGAGCAGTTCTTC. It yields the protein CASSSGRGNYNEQFF.

The CDR3 here is CASSFIQTGELFF. CDR3 coding DNA: TGTGCCAGCAGTTTCATACAAACCGGGGAGCTGTTTTTT. The chain combines TRBV14 with TRBJ2-2; D is unresolved. V shed 6 bases and J shed 5 bases, with 10 bases lying between them. CDR1 is SGHDN and CDR2 is FVKESK in the germline V gene. The CDR3 is 13 residues long. Supplemented by reference TRBV14 and TRBJ2-2, the full variable domain reads EAGVTQFPSHSVIEKGQTVTLRCDPISGHDNLYWYRRVMGKEIKFLLHFVKESKQDESGMPNNRFLAERTGGTYSTLKVQPAELEDSGVYFCASSFIQTGELFFGEGSRLTVL.

The chain recombines TRBV2 with TRBJ1-2; 7 nucleotides align to TRBD1. V was pared by 6 bases and J by 14 bases, with 9 bases of the junction left unmatched. This CDR3 has 11 residues. Germline CDR1 reads SNHLY; CDR2 reads FYNNEI. Here the CDR3 DNA reads TGTGCCAGCAGAGACAGGGAAAGGAGGACCTTC. Translated, it gives CASRDRERRTF.

This sequence joins TRBV6-5 and TRBJ1-1, with TRBD1 as a possible D gene (5 bases). V was clipped by 9 bases and J by 6 bases, with 11 bases between them. Germline CDR1 is MNHEY and CDR2 is SVGAGI. The CDR3 runs to 11 residues. CDR3 residues: CASKGLAEAFF. The CDR3, as DNA: TGTGCCAGTAAGGGGCTGGCTGAAGCTTTCTTT.

The chain employs TRBV5-1 and TRBJ1-2; 8 bases agree with TRBD1. CDR3 size: 14 residues. The trim removed 2 bases at V and 6 bases at J, leaving 6 bases unmatched. Germline CDR1 SGHRS, CDR2 YFSETQ. As DNA, the CDR3 is TGCGCCAGCAGCTTCACAGGACAGGGAGATGGCTACACCTTC. Protein sequence: CASSFTGQGDGYTF.

This rearrangement joins TRBV10-2 to TRBJ2-7; D gene uncertain. This CDR3 is built from 13 residues. Trimming left V 0 bases short and J 6 bases short, with 9 bases between. Germline V CDR1 and CDR2: WSHSY, SAAADI. The CDR3 DNA reads as TGCGCCAGCAGTGAGTCTTATGCGTCCGAGCAGTACTTC. This translates into CASSESYASEQYF.

This chain uses TRBV6-1 with TRBJ2-7; 9 nucleotides line up with TRBD1. The germline V gene has CDR1 MNHNS and CDR2 SASEGT. The ends lost 7 bases at V and 5 bases at J; junction bases unmatched: 9. The CDR3 is 14 amino acids. CDR3 sequence (DNA): TGTGCCAGCACTAACCGGGACAGGGCCCACGAGCAGTACTTC. It translates to CASTNRDRAHEQYF.

This clone was counted once. The chain has TRBV9 and TRBJ1-1; no clear D. CDR1 and CDR2 from the germline V gene are SGDLS and YYNGEE. The CDR3 spans 13 residues. Deletions cut 3 bases from V and 4 bases from J, with 10 bases between. In DNA, the CDR3 is TGTGCCAGCAGCGAGAATACACTCACTGAAGCTTTCTTT. Translation gives CASSENTLTEAFF.